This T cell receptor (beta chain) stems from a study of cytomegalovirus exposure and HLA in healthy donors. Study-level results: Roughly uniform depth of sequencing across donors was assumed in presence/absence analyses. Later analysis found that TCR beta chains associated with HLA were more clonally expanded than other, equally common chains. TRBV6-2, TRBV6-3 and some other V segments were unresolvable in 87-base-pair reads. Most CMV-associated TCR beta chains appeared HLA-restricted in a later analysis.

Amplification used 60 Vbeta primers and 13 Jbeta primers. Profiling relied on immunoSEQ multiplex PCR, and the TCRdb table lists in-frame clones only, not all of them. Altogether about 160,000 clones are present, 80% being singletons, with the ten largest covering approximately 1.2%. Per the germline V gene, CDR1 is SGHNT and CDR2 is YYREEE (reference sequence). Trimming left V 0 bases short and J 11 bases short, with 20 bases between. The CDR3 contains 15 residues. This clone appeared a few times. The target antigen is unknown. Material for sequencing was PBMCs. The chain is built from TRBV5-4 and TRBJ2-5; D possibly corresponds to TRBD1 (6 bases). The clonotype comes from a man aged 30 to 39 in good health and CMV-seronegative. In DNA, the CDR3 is TGTGCCAGCAGCTTGGTTGGGACCCCTAAGGGGGAGCAGTACTTC. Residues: CASSLVGTPKGEQYF.